Listed below are T cell receptor beta chains from one sample, sequenced in a study of CD8 T cells in Susac syndrome. Each CDR3 protein gets one entry after TCRdb re-called the immunoSEQ multiplex PCR reads with MiXCR. The sample shows about 73,000 distinct CDR3 sequences, approximately 94% of them seen only once. The sample comprised CD8+ T cells from PBMCs. The receptors were gathered from a human donor with multiple sclerosis. Both conserved end residues are part of each CDR3. Fields, in order: D gene, clone size, V gene, J gene, CDR3 DNA, CDR3 protein. D genes are given only for firm matches. Clone size, where shown, is once, few, many, or a class for clones that have expanded.

TRBD2,.,TRBV25-1,TRBJ2-7,TGTGCCAGCAGAGGGACTAGCGGGAGCTACGAGCAGTACTTC,CASRGTSGSYEQYF
TRBD2,.,TRBV7-8,TRBJ2-2,TGTGCCAGCAGGCCTGGGGTAGCGGGGGGTCTCACCGGGGAGCTGTTTTTT,CASRPGVAGGLTGELFF
TRBD1,.,TRBV9,TRBJ2-1,TGTGCCAGCAGCGGACAGGGAAACTCCTACAATGAGCAGTTCTTC,CASSGQGNSYNEQFF
TRBD1,few,TRBV27,TRBJ2-7,TGTGCCAGCAGTTTAAGGGGGCAGTCCTACGAGCAGTACTTC,CASSLRGQSYEQYF
.,.,TRBV2,TRBJ1-1,TGTGCCAGCAGTGCATTGAACACTGAAGCTTTCTTT,CASSALNTEAFF
TRBD1,.,TRBV7-8,TRBJ2-1,TGTGCCAGCAGCCCCCCCCTTAACTGGGACAGGGTGATCTTC,CASSPPLNWDRVIF
.,.,TRBV7-8,TRBJ2-1,TGTGCCAGCAGCTTAGTCGGTCGGGTCTCCTACAATGAGCAGTTCTTC,CASSLVGRVSYNEQFF
.,.,TRBV5-6,TRBJ1-5,TGTGCCAGCAGCTTGGGAGATTATAGCAATCAGCCCCAGCATTTT,CASSLGDYSNQPQHF
.,.,TRBV2,TRBJ2-3,TGTGCCACCCGGGTTTCCGCAGATACGCAGTATTTT,CATRVSADTQYF
.,.,TRBV27,TRBJ1-1,TGTGCCAGCAGTTCCTCCCAGGGCAGGGAGTACACTGAAGCTTTCTTT,CASSSSQGREYTEAFF
TRBD2,.,TRBV10-3,TRBJ2-1,TGTGCCATCACCCGGACTAGCAATGACTACAATGAGCAGTTCTTC,CAITRTSNDYNEQFF
.,.,TRBV7-6,TRBJ2-3,TGTGCCAGCAGCTTTGGCCGGACAGATACGCAGTATTTT,CASSFGRTDTQYF
TRBD1,.,TRBV12-3/TRBV12-4,TRBJ1-1,TGTGCCACCGGGGACAGATATAACACTGAAGCTTTCTTT,CATGDRYNTEAFF
.,.,TRBV20-1,TRBJ1-2,TGCAGTGCCCAGCATCATTTTAACTATGGCTACACCTTC,CSAQHHFNYGYTF
.,.,TRBV2,TRBJ2-7,TGTGCCAGCAGTGAAACGGCGGGCTACGAGCAGTACTTC,CASSETAGYEQYF
.,.,TRBV20-1,TRBJ1-5,TGCAGTGCTAGAGACGGTCAGCCCCAGCATTTT,CSARDGQPQHF
TRBD2,.,TRBV12-5,TRBJ2-1,TGTGCTAGTGGTTTGGTAATCCGGGGGGCCTACAATGAGCAGTTCTTC,CASGLVIRGAYNEQFF
TRBD1,once,TRBV29-1,TRBJ2-1,TGCAGCGTTGAATACAGGGGAGACAATGAGCAGTTCTTC,CSVEYRGDNEQFF
.,.,TRBV12-3/TRBV12-4,TRBJ1-2,TGTGCCAGCAGTTTGTCCCGGTTGGGCTATGGCTACACCTTC,CASSLSRLGYGYTF
TRBD1,.,TRBV6-5,TRBJ2-5,TGTGCCAGCAGTCCTCTGACAGGGCCCCAAGAGACCCAGTACTTC,CASSPLTGPQETQYF
.,.,TRBV27,TRBJ2-3,TGTGCCAGCAGCCCTACCGCGGGGCGGACCTGGGATACGCAGTATTTT,CASSPTAGRTWDTQYF
.,.,TRBV6-6,TRBJ1-1,TGTGCCAGCAGTTACTACGGCAGTCACGCTGAAGCTTTCTTT,CASSYYGSHAEAFF